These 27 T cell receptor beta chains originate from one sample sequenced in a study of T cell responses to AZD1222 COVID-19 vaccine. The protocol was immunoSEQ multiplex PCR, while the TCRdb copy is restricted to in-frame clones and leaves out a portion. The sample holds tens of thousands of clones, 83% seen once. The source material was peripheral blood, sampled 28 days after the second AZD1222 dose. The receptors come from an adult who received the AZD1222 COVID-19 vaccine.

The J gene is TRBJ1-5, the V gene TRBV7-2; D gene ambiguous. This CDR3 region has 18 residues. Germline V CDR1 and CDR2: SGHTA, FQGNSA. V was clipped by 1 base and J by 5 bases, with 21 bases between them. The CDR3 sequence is CASSLVGGRRVIHQPQHF. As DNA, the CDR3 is TGTGCCAGCAGCTTAGTGGGTGGACGGAGAGTTATCCATCAGCCCCAGCATTTT.

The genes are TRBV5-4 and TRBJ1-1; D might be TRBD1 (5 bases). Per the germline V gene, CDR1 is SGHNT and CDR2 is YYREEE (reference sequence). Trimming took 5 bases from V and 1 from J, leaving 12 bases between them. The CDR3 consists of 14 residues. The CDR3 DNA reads TGTGCCAGCAGGTTGACGACAGAGAACACTGAAGCTTTCTTT. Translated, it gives CASRLTTENTEAFF.

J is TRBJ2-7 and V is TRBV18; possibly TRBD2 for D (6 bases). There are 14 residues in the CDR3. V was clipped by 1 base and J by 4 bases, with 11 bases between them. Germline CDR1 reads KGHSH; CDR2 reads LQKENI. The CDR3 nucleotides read TGTGCCAGCTCACCACGGGGGGACTCTTACGAGCAGTACTTC. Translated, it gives CASSPRGDSYEQYF.

Written as DNA, the CDR3 is TGTGCCAGTACCCAAAGGGGGACCGGAAACACCATATATTTT. The encoded protein is CASTQRGTGNTIYF. This chain connects TRBV19 to TRBJ1-3; D perhaps matches TRBD1 (6 bases). V lost 7 bases, J lost 4 bases, and 14 bases lay in between. Germline V gene lookup returns CDR1 LNHDA and CDR2 SQIVND (reference sequence). The CDR3 is 14 residues long.

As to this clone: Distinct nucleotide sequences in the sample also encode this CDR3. The CDR3 bases are TGCGCCAGCAAGGACCAAAATGAAAAACTGTTTTTT. Translation gives CASKDQNEKLFF. This chain joins TRBV5-1 and TRBJ1-4; D remains ambiguous. CDR3 length: 12 residues. Germline V gives CDR1 SGHRS, CDR2 YFSETQ. The V end lost 6 bases, the J end lost 5 bases, and 8 bases lay between the germline ends.

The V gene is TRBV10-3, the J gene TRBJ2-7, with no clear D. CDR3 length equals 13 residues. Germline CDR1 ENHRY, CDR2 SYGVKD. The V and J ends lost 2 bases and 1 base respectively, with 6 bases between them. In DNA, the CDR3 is TGTGCCATCAGTGAGCCCTTGTCCTACGAGCAGTACTTC. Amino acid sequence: CAISEPLSYEQYF.

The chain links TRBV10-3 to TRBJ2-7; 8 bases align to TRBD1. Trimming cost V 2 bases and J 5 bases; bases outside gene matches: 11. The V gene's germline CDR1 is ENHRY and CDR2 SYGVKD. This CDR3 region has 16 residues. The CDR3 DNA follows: TGTGCCATCAGTGAGCTCCGTTATGACAGGGGCCACGAGCAGTACTTC. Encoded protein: CAISELRYDRGHEQYF.

The CDR3 region is CASNRGQGSSAFF. The CDR3 DNA follows: TGTGCCAGCAACCGCGGACAGGGCTCGAGCGCTTTCTTT. The gene calls are TRBV6-5 and TRBJ1-1; 8 bases agree with TRBD1. The V gene's germline CDR1 is MNHEY and CDR2 SVGAGI. CDR3 length equals 13 residues. J lost 11 bases, V lost 7 bases, and 12 bases had no gene match.

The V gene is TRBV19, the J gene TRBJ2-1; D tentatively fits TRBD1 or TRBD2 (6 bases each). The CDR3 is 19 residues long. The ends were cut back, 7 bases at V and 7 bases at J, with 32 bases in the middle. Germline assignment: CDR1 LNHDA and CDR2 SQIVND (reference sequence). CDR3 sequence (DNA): TGTGCCAGTAACAATCCCCGACTTTCTTGGAGGGGGAGAAGGAATGAGCAGTTCTTC. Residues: CASNNPRLSWRGRRNEQFF.

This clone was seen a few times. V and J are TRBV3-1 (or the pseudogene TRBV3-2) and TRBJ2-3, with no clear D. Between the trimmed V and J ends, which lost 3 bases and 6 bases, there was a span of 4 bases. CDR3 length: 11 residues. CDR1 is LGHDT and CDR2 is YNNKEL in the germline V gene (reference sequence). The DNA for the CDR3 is TGTGCCAGCAGCCACCAGGATACGCAGTATTTT. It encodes CASSHQDTQYF.

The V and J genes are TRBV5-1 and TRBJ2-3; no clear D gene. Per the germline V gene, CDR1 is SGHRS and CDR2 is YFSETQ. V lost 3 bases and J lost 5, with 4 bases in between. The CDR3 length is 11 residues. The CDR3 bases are TGCGCCAGCAGCTCGGGAGATACGCAGTATTTT. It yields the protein CASSSGDTQYF.

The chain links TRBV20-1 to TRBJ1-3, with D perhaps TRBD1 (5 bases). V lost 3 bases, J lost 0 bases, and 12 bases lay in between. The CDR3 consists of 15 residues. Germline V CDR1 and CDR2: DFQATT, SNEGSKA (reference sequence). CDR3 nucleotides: TGCAGTGCTAGTAGGACATCGGCCTCTGGAAACACCATATATTTT. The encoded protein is CSASRTSASGNTIYF.

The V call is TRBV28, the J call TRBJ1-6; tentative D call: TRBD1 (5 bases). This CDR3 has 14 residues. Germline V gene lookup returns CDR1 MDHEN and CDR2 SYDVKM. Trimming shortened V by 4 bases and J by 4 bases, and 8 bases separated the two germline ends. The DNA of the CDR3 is TGTGCCAGCAGTTGGGAGGGGTATAATTCACCCCTCCACTTT. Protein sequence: CASSWEGYNSPLHF.

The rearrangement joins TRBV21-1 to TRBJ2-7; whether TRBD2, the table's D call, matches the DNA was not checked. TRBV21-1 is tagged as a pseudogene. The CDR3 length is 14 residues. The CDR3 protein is CASSKGLAGGEQYF. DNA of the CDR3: TGTGCCAGCAGCAAAGGACTAGCGGGGGGCGAGCAGTACTTC.

This CDR3 reads CASSLELNEQFF. Here the CDR3 DNA reads TGTGCCAGCAGCTTAGAGCTCAATGAGCAGTTCTTC. The J gene is TRBJ2-1, the V gene TRBV7-9; no reliable D call. V was cut by 1 base and J by 6 bases, with 4 bases left in between. Germline V gene sequence: CDR1 SEHNR, CDR2 FQNEAQ (reference sequence). There are 12 residues in the CDR3.

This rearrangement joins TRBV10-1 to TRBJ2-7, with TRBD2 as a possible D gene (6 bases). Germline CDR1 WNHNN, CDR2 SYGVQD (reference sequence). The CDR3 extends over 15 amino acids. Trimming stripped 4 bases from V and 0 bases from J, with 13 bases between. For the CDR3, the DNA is TGCGCCAGCAGTGGGGGGGAGGCGAGCTCCTACGAGCAGTACTTC. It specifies CASSGGEASSYEQYF.

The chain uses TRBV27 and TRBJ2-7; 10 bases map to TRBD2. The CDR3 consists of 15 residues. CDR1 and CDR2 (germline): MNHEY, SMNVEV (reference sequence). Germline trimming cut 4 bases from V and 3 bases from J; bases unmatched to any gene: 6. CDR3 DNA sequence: TGTGCCAGCAGTTCCAGCGGGGGGGGATTCTACGAGCAGTACTTC. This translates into CASSSSGGGFYEQYF.

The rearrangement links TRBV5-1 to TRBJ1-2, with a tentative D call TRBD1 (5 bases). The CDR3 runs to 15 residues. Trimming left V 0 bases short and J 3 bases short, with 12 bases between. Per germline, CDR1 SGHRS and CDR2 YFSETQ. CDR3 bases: TGCGCCAGCAGCTTGGACTGGGGCAGGGACTATGGCTACACCTTC. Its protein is CASSLDWGRDYGYTF.

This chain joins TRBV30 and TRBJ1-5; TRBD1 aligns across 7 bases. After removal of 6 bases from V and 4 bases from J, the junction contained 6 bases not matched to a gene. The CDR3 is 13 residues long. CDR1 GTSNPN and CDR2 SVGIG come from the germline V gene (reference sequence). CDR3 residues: CACDRERNQPQHF. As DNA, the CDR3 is TGTGCCTGTGACAGGGAGCGGAATCAGCCCCAGCATTTT.

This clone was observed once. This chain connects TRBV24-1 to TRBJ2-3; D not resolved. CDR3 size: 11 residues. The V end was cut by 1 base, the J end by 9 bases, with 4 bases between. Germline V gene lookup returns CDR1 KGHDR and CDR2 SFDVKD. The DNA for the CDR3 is TGTGCCACCAGTGATTTCAGGACGCAGTATTTT. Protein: CATSDFRTQYF.

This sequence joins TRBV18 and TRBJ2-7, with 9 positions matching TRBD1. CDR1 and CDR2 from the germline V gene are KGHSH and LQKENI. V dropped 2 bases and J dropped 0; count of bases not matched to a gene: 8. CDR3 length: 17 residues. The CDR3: CASSPTATGGFSYEQYF. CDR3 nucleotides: TGTGCCAGCTCACCAACAGCCACAGGGGGCTTCTCCTACGAGCAGTACTTC.

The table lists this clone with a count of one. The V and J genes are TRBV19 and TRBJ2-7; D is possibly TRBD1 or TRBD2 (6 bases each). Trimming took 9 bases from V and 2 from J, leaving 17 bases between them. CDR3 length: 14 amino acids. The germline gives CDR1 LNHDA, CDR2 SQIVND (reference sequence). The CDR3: CASVDSGAPYEQYF. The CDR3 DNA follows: TGTGCCAGCGTCGACTCGGGGGCCCCCTACGAGCAGTACTTC.

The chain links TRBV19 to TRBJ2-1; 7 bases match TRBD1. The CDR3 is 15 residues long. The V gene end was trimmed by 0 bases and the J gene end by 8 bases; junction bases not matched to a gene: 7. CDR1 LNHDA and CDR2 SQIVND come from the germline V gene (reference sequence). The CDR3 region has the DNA TGTGCCAGTAGTATAGAAGACAGGGTTATAGATGAGCAGTTCTTC. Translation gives CASSIEDRVIDEQFF.

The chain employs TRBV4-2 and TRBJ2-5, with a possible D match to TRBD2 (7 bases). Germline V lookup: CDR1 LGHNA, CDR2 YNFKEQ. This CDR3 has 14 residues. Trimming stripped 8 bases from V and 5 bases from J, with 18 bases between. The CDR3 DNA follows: TGTGCCAGCTGCGAGGGGGGGGGCCGGGAGACCCAGTACTTC. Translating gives CASCEGGGRETQYF.

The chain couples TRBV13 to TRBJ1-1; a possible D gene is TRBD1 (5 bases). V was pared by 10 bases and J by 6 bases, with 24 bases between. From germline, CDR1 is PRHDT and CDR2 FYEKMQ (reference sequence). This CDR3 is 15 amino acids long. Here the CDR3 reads CATTRGGQGGSEAFF. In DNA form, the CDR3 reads TGTGCCACTACGAGGGGTGGGCAGGGAGGCTCTGAAGCTTTCTTT.

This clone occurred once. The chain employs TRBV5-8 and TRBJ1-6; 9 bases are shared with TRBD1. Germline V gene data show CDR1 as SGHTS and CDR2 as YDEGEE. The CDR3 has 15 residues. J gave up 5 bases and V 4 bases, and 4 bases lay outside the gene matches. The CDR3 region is CASSGRDRDNSPLHF. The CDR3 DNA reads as TGTGCCAGCAGCGGACGGGACAGGGATAATTCACCCCTCCACTTT. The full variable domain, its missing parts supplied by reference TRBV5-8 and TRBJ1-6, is EAGVTQSPTHLIKTRGQQATLRCSPISGHTSVYWYQQALGLGLQFLLWYDEGEERNRGNFPPRFSGRQFPNYSSELNVNALELEDSALYLCASSGRDRDNSPLHFGNGTRLTVT.

Written as DNA, the CDR3 is TGCAGTGCTAGTGACAGGGCCCAGCCCCAGCATTTT. Translation gives CSASDRAQPQHF. The chain recombines TRBV20-1 with TRBJ1-5; 7 positions agree with TRBD1. V lost 3 bases, J lost 7 bases, and 3 bases stayed unmatched. CDR3 length: 12 residues. Germline V gene sequence: CDR1 DFQATT, CDR2 SNEGSKA (reference sequence).